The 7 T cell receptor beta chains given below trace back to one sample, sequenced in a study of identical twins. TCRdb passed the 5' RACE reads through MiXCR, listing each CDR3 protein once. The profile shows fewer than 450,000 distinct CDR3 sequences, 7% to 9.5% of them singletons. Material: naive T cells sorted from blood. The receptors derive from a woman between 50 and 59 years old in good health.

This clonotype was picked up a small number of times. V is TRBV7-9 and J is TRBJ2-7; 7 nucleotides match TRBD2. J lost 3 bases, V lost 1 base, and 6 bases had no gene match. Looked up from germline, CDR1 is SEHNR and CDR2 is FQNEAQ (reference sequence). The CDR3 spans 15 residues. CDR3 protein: CASSLGGRAGYEQYV. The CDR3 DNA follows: TGTGCCAGCAGCTTAGGTGGGAGGGCCGGCTACGAGCAGTACGTC.

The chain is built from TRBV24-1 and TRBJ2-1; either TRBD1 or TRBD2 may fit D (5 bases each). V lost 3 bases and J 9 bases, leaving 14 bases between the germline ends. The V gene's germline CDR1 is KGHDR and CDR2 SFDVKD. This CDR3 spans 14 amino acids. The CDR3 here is CATSDPRGEAEQFF. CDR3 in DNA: TGTGCCACCAGTGATCCCCGAGGGGAAGCTGAGCAGTTCTTC.

The CDR3 sequence is CAWSKETQYF. In DNA, the CDR3 is TGTGCCTGGAGCAAGGAGACCCAGTACTTC. V usage is TRBV30 and J usage is TRBJ2-5; D uncertain. The CDR3 contains 10 residues. With 3 bases removed from V and 5 bases from J, the gap between germline ends came to 4 bases. Germline V gene lookup returns CDR1 GTSNPN and CDR2 SVGIG (reference sequence).

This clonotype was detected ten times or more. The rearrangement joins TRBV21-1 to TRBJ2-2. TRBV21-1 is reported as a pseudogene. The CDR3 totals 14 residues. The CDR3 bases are TGTGCCAGCAGCATTATATTGAACACCGGGGAGCTGTTTTTT. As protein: CASSIILNTGELFF.

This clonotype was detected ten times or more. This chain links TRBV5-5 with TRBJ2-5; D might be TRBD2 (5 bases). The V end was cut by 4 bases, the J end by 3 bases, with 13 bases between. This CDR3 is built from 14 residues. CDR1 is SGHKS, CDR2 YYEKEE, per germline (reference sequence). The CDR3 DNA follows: TGTGCCAGCAGCAACGGGGTCTTAAAAGAGACCCAGTACTTC. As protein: CASSNGVLKETQYF.

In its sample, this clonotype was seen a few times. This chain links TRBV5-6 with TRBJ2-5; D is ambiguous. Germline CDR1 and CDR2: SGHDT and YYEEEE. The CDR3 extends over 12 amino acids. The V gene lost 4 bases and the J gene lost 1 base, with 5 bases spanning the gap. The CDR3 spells CASSRPQETQYF. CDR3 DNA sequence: TGTGCCAGCAGCCGACCCCAAGAGACCCAGTACTTC.

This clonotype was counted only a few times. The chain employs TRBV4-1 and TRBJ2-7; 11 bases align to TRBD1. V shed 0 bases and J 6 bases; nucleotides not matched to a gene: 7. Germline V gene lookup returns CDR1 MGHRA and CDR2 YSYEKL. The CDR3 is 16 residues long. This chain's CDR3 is CASSQDRTGGPREQYF. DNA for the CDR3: TGCGCCAGCAGCCAAGATAGGACAGGGGGCCCCCGCGAGCAGTACTTC.